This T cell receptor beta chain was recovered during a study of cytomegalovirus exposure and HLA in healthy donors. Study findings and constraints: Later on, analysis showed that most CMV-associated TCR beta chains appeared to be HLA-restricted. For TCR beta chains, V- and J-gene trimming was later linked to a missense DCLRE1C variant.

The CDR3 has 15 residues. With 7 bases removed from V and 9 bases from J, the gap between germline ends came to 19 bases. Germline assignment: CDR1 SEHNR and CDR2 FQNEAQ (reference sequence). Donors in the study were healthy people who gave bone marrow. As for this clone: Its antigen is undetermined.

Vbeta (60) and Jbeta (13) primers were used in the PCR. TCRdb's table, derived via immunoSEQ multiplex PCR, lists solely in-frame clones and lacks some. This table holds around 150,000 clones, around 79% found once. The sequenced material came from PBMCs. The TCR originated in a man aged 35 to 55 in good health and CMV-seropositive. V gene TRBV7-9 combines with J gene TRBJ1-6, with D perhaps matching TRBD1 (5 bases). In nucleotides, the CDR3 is TGTGCCAGCACCCCGGGGGGGATTAGTACTTCACCCCTCCACTTT. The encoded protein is CASTPGGISTSPLHF.